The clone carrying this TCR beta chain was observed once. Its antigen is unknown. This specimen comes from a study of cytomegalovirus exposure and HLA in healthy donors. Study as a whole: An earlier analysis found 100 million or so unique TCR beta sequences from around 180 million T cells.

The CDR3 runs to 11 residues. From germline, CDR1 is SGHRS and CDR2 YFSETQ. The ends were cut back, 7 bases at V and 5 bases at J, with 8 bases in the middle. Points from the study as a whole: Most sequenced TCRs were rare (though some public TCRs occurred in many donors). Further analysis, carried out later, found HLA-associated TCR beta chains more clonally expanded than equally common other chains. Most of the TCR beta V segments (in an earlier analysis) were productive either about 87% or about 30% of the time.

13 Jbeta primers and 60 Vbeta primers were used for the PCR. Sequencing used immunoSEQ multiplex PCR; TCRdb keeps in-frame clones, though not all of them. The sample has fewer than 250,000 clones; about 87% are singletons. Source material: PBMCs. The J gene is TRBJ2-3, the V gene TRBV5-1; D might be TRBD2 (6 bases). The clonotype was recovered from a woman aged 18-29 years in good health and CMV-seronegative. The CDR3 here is CASWGGDTQYF. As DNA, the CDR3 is TGCGCCAGCTGGGGAGGAGATACGCAGTATTTT.